The 22 T cell receptor beta chains presented below share a single source sample, sequenced in a study of blood T cell repertoires in COVID-19. Method: immunoSEQ multiplex PCR; TCRdb's copy keeps in-frame clones and lacks some. The sample includes about 95,000 clones, approximately 91% of them seen just once. The sample taken for sequencing was peripheral blood. These receptors came from a man in his 60s with COVID-19, enrolled during active disease.

The chain joins TRBV7-2 to TRBJ1-4; 10 bases align to TRBD1. The ends lost 3 bases at V and 8 bases at J; junction bases unmatched: 9. CDR1 is SGHTA, CDR2 FQGNSA, per germline. The CDR3 runs 16 residues. The CDR3: CASSFLPGGQGEKLFF. The CDR3, as DNA: TGTGCCAGCAGCTTCCTACCAGGGGGACAGGGGGAAAAACTGTTTTTT.

The genes are TRBV27 and TRBJ1-1, with D possibly TRBD1 on 5 matching bases. The CDR3 totals 16 residues. Trimming stripped 4 bases from V and 2 bases from J, with 17 bases between. Germline CDR1 and CDR2: MNHEY and SMNVEV (reference sequence). CDR3 sequence reads: CASSSDSTRINTEAFF. The CDR3, as DNA: TGTGCCAGCAGTTCAGACAGCACAAGAATAAACACTGAAGCTTTCTTT.

The chain is built from TRBV7-2 and TRBJ1-5, with 8 bases lining up with TRBD1. The germline CDR1 and CDR2 sequences are SGHTA and FQGNSA. Trimming cost V 4 bases and J 2 bases; bases outside gene matches: 7. There are 16 residues in the CDR3. The CDR3 sequence: CASSSATDRGNQPQHF. DNA for the CDR3: TGTGCCAGCAGCTCAGCCACGGACAGGGGCAATCAGCCCCAGCATTTT.

The V and J genes are TRBV10-3 and TRBJ2-3; TRBD2 matches at 10 bases. Trimming cost V 2 bases and J 3 bases; bases outside gene matches: 5. Germline V CDR1 and CDR2: ENHRY, SYGVKD. The CDR3 loop spans 16 amino acids. CDR3 nucleotide sequence: TGTGCCATCAGTGAGACGACGGGACTAGCGACAGATACGCAGTATTTT. This gives the protein CAISETTGLATDTQYF.

This clone was detected only once. The chain uses TRBV7-3 and TRBJ2-1; 8 nucleotides agree with TRBD2. V was pared by 4 bases and J by 4 bases, with 6 bases of the junction left unmatched. The CDR3 runs to 15 residues. Germline V gives CDR1 SGHTA, CDR2 FQGTGA. The CDR3 sequence is CASSYQAGAYNEQFF. The CDR3 bases are TGTGCCAGCAGCTACCAAGCGGGAGCTTACAATGAGCAGTTCTTC.

The chain links TRBV19 to TRBJ2-1, with 10 bases identical to TRBD2. The CDR3 has 15 amino acids. Unmatched junction bases numbered 8, after V lost 7 bases and J lost 5 bases. CDR1 LNHDA and CDR2 SQIVND come from the germline V gene (reference sequence). CDR3 DNA sequence: TGTGCCAGTACCTTTCTAGCGGGAGAGGACAATGAGCAGTTCTTC. Amino acid sequence: CASTFLAGEDNEQFF.

J is TRBJ1-5 and V is TRBV27; D remains unclear. Germline CDR1 reads MNHEY; CDR2 reads SMNVEV (reference sequence). Between the trimmed V and J ends, which lost 4 bases and 3 bases, there was a span of 10 bases. The CDR3 is 14 residues long. CDR3 sequence reads: CASSWSGDNQPQHF. The CDR3 coding sequence is TGTGCCAGCAGTTGGTCCGGGGACAATCAGCCCCAGCATTTT.

The chain recombines TRBV7-9 with TRBJ2-2; D might be TRBD1 (6 bases). Trimming pared 4 bases from V and 3 bases from J, leaving 12 bases between. Germline V gene lookup returns CDR1 SEHNR and CDR2 FQNEAQ (reference sequence). The CDR3 has 15 amino acids. CDR3 sequence (DNA): TGTGCCAGCAGCTCGGACAGCCCAGACACCGGGGAGCTGTTTTTT. Encoded protein: CASSSDSPDTGELFF.

Only a few counts were recorded for this clone. The chain employs TRBV5-1 and TRBJ2-7; TRBD1 matches 9 bases. CDR1 and CDR2 from the germline V gene are SGHRS and YFSETQ. The CDR3 has 15 residues. Trimming at V came to 4 bases and at J to 5 bases, leaving 10 bases not matched to a gene. In nucleotides, the CDR3 is TGCGCCAGCAGCACGAGGGACAGGGTGAACGACGAGCAGTACTTC. Amino acids: CASSTRDRVNDEQYF.

The J gene is TRBJ2-2, the V gene TRBV12-3 or TRBV12-4; D call uncertain. This CDR3 has 13 amino acids. Trimming left V 8 bases short and J 2 bases short, with 9 bases between. The CDR3 nucleotides are TGTGCCAGCGGGCCCGCCAACACCGGGGAGCTGTTTTTT. This translates into CASGPANTGELFF.

This sequence joins TRBV9 and TRBJ1-6, with D possibly TRBD1 on 6 matching bases. The germline V gene has CDR1 SGDLS and CDR2 YYNGEE. The CDR3 is made up of 14 amino acids. V was cut by 3 bases and J by 5 bases, with 9 bases left in between. CDR3 nucleotide sequence: TGTGCCAGCAGCGGGACAGTAAATAATTCACCCCTCCACTTT. Amino acid sequence: CASSGTVNNSPLHF.

The chain has TRBV7-9 and TRBJ2-3; 12 nucleotides agree with TRBD2. The junction had 22 bases not matched to a gene; V was cut back by 6 bases and J by 9 bases. CDR1 SEHNR and CDR2 FQNEAQ come from the germline V gene (reference sequence). This CDR3 is built from 19 residues. In DNA form, the CDR3 reads TGTGCCAGCAGTCCCCCTACCGGGACTAGCGGGCTTAACGGTGAAACGCAGTATTTT. This sequence encodes CASSPPTGTSGLNGETQYF.

The chain employs TRBV9 and TRBJ2-7; tentatively, D is TRBD1 (5 bases). V was cut by 3 bases and J by 3 bases, with 13 bases left in between. The CDR3 totals 14 residues. CDR1 and CDR2 from the germline V gene are SGDLS and YYNGEE. In DNA, the CDR3 is TGTGCCAGCAGCGGGCAGGGTGGTGGCTACGAGCAGTACTTC. This codes for CASSGQGGGYEQYF.

V is TRBV18 and J is TRBJ1-1, with D perhaps TRBD1 (6 bases). The V end lost 2 bases, the J end lost 4 bases, and 11 bases lay between the germline ends. The CDR3 totals 14 residues. Germline V gives CDR1 KGHSH, CDR2 LQKENI. Here the CDR3 reads CASSPNIRGTEAFF. CDR3 DNA sequence: TGTGCCAGCTCACCAAACATCAGGGGCACTGAAGCTTTCTTT.

The chain carries TRBV11-2 and TRBJ2-2; TRBD2 matches at 10 bases. Germline CDR1 is SGHAT and CDR2 is FQNNGV. Germline trimming cut 6 bases from V and 3 bases from J; bases unmatched to any gene: 4. This CDR3 spans 15 amino acids. The CDR3 coding sequence is TGTGCCAGCAGGCCGCTAGCGGGAGACACCGGGGAGCTGTTTTTT. This sequence encodes CASRPLAGDTGELFF.

The chain is built from TRBV5-1 and TRBJ2-1; 11 nucleotides align to TRBD2. CDR3 length equals 14 residues. The germline gives CDR1 SGHRS, CDR2 YFSETQ. Losses at the gene ends were 6 bases for V and 10 bases for J; bases not matched to a gene: 9. The DNA for the CDR3 is TGCGCCAGCAACGGAATAGCGGGAGGGGACGAGCAGTTCTTC. Amino acids: CASNGIAGGDEQFF.

The chain is built from TRBV7-9 and TRBJ2-1, with TRBD2 matching 16 bases. V trimming: 1 base; J trimming: 2 bases; junction bases outside the gene matches: 2. Germline V gives CDR1 SEHNR, CDR2 FQNEAQ (reference sequence). There are 18 residues in the CDR3. CDR3 DNA: TGTGCCAGCAGCTTAGGGGGACTAGCGGGAGGGCCCTACAATGAGCAGTTCTTC. This encodes CASSLGGLAGGPYNEQFF. Filled out from reference TRBV7-9 and TRBJ2-1, the complete variable domain reads DTGVSQNPRHKITKRGQNVTFRCDPISEHNRLYWYRQTLGQGPEFLTYFQNEAQLEKSRLLSDRFSAERPKGSFSTLEIQRTEQGDSAMYLCASSLGGLAGGPYNEQFFGPGTRLTVL.

CDR3 nucleotide sequence: TGTGCCAGTTCCCACACGCCGGGAGATCCAAAAAACATTCAGTACTTC. Amino acids: CASSHTPGDPKNIQYF. The rearrangement links TRBV19 to TRBJ2-4; a possible D gene is TRBD2 (6 bases). The germline V and J ends were trimmed by 8 bases and 4 bases, with 21 bases remaining between them. Per germline, CDR1 LNHDA and CDR2 SQIVND (reference sequence). The CDR3 is made up of 16 amino acids.

This clone occurred once. The J gene is TRBJ1-2, the V gene TRBV2, with D unresolved. V lost 2 bases and J 5 bases, leaving 12 bases between the germline ends. The CDR3 sequence is 14 residues long. Germline V gene sequence: CDR1 SNHLY, CDR2 FYNNEI. In DNA form, the CDR3 reads TGTGCCAGCAGTGAACCGCGGAATTATTATGGCTACACCTTC. Translation gives CASSEPRNYYGYTF.

This clone was counted once. V and J are TRBV5-4 and TRBJ2-1; 9 positions agree with TRBD2. The CDR3 runs to 16 residues. Germline CDR1 and CDR2: SGHNT and YYREEE (reference sequence). After removal of 0 bases from V and 5 bases from J, the junction contained 6 bases not matched to a gene. In DNA, the CDR3 is TGTGCCAGCAGCTTGGGCGGGGGGGAATCCCACAATGAGCAGTTCTTC. It specifies CASSLGGGESHNEQFF. Complete variable domain (other parts from reference TRBV5-4 and TRBJ2-1): ETGVTQSPTHLIKTRGQQVTLRCSSQSGHNTVSWYQQALGQGPQFIFQYYREEENGRGNFPPRFSGLQFPNYSSELNVNALELDDSALYLCASSLGGGESHNEQFFGPGTRLTVL.

This clone was found once. V usage is TRBV7-9 and J usage is TRBJ2-1; D uncertain. Trimming removed 1 base at V and 10 bases at J, with 14 bases between. CDR3 size: 14 residues. The germline gives CDR1 SEHNR, CDR2 FQNEAQ (reference sequence). The CDR3 coding sequence is TGTGCCAGCAGCTTAGGGGCAGTTTCCCGGGAGCAGTTCTTC. Protein: CASSLGAVSREQFF. Full variable domain (missing parts from reference TRBV7-9 and TRBJ2-1): DTGVSQNPRHKITKRGQNVTFRCDPISEHNRLYWYRQTLGQGPEFLTYFQNEAQLEKSRLLSDRFSAERPKGSFSTLEIQRTEQGDSAMYLCASSLGAVSREQFFGPGTRLTVL.

The V call is TRBV11-2, the J call TRBJ2-7, with D possibly being TRBD1 (6 bases). CDR3 length: 17 residues. CDR1 is SGHAT, CDR2 FQNNGV, per germline. V dropped 1 base and J dropped 0 bases, with 16 bases sitting between them. The CDR3 nucleotides read TGTGCCAGCAGCTTAGGTCGCGGACAGCTCCTCTCCTACGAGCAGTACTTC. As protein: CASSLGRGQLLSYEQYF.